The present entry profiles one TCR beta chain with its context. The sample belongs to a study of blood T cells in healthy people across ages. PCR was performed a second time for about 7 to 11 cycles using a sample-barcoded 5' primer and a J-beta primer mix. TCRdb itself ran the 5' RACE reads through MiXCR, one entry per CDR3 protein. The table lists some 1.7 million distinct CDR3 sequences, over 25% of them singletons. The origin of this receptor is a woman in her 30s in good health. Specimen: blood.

CDR3 coding DNA: TGCAGTGCTAGCCCCCTAGCGGGAGTGAATGAGCAGTTCTTC. It translates to CSASPLAGVNEQFF. V and J are TRBV20-1 and TRBJ2-1; 10 bases line up with TRBD2. CDR1 DFQATT and CDR2 SNEGSKA come from the germline V gene (reference sequence). Trimming at V came to 3 bases and at J to 7 bases, leaving 6 bases not matched to a gene. The CDR3 has 14 amino acids.